The next 7 T cell receptor beta chains were all read from a single sample in a study of T cell responses to AZD1222 COVID-19 vaccine. The table came from immunoSEQ multiplex PCR; TCRdb's copy has only in-frame clones and leaves some out. The sample includes 99,000 or so clones, roughly 89% seen only once; the top ten take roughly 45%. The sequenced sample was peripheral blood, obtained 28 days after the second AZD1222 dose. The receptors come from an adult who received the AZD1222 COVID-19 vaccine.

V and J are TRBV7-9 and TRBJ1-2, with a tentative D call TRBD1 (5 bases). The V end was cut by 5 bases, the J end by 9 bases, with 10 bases between. Germline lookup yields CDR1 SEHNR and CDR2 FQNEAQ (reference sequence). This CDR3 region has 11 residues. The CDR3 DNA follows: TGTGCCAGCAGCCTACGGGGGAGCTACACCTTC. Amino acid sequence: CASSLRGSYTF. Complete variable domain (other parts from reference TRBV7-9 and TRBJ1-2): DTGVSQNPRHKITKRGQNVTFRCDPISEHNRLYWYRQTLGQGPEFLTYFQNEAQLEKSRLLSDRFSAERPKGSFSTLEIQRTEQGDSAMYLCASSLRGSYTFGSGTRLTVV.

This CDR3 is CASSLRGSRNEKLFF. The CDR3 nucleotides are TGCGCCAGCAGCTTGAGGGGGTCCCGAAATGAAAAACTGTTTTTT. The chain is built from TRBV5-1 and TRBJ1-4; a weak D match, TRBD1 (6 bases). The CDR3 totals 15 residues. Germline V gives CDR1 SGHRS, CDR2 YFSETQ. Between the trimmed V and J ends, which lost 1 base and 5 bases, there was a span of 12 bases.

This clone occurred a few times. The chain is built from TRBV4-2 and TRBJ2-1; the match to TRBD2 covers 8 bases. J lost 9 bases, V lost 0 bases, and 10 bases had no gene match. Germline-derived CDR1 and CDR2 are LGHNA and YNFKEQ. The CDR3 is 16 residues long. Written as DNA, the CDR3 is TGTGCCAGCAGCCAAGACACTAGCGGCCCACAGTCTGAGCAGTTCTTC. Amino acids: CASSQDTSGPQSEQFF.

The chain combines TRBV18 with TRBJ2-7; 8 nucleotides agree with TRBD1. The germline CDR1 and CDR2 sequences are KGHSH and LQKENI. V shed 5 bases and J 3 bases; nucleotides not matched to a gene: 6. The CDR3 sequence is 14 residues long. CDR3 sequence: CASSETGTGYEQYF. The CDR3 region has the DNA TGTGCCAGCTCAGAGACCGGGACAGGCTACGAGCAGTACTTC.

The rearrangement links TRBV3-1 (or the pseudogene TRBV3-2) to TRBJ2-1, with D possibly matching TRBD2 (6 bases). The CDR3 is 15 residues long. Germline CDR1 reads LGHDT; CDR2 reads YNNKEL (reference sequence). Trimming shortened V by 4 bases and J by 7 bases, and 17 bases separated the two germline ends. CDR3 bases: TGTGCCAGCAGCCGGGGCAGCGGGTTTGGTAATGAGCAGTTCTTC. This translates into CASSRGSGFGNEQFF.

This chain joins TRBV27 and TRBJ2-3; 8 nucleotides line up with TRBD2. CDR1 is MNHEY and CDR2 is SMNVEV in the germline V gene (reference sequence). The J segment lost 4 bases and the V segment lost 3 bases, leaving 21 bases of the junction unmatched. The CDR3 spans 20 residues. CDR3 amino acids: CASSFRPPGVSGSGADTQYF. The CDR3 DNA sequence: TGTGCCAGCAGTTTCCGCCCGCCAGGGGTGAGCGGGAGTGGCGCAGATACGCAGTATTTT.

The chain has TRBV5-1 and TRBJ1-2, with D unresolved. Trimming shortened V by 1 base and J by 6 bases, and 16 bases separated the two germline ends. Germline lookup yields CDR1 SGHRS and CDR2 YFSETQ. This CDR3 has 15 amino acids. Here the CDR3 DNA reads TGCGCCAGCAGCTTGATGGCCGGGGAATCAAATGGCTACACCTTC. Its protein is CASSLMAGESNGYTF.